Below, 7 T cell receptor beta chains from the same sample are listed, as sequenced in a study of blood T cell repertoires in COVID-19. Repertoires were generated with immunoSEQ multiplex PCR, while TCRdb's copy carries only in-frame clones and drops some. The data contain around 140,000 clones, around 83% of them singletons. Sequencing was carried out using peripheral blood. The receptors stem from a human donor in a cohort sampled during active COVID-19.

For this clone: The germline gene is not matched at one end of the junction; a read error may be the cause. This rearrangement joins TRBV25-1 to TRBJ1-4; weak D call: TRBD1 (5 bases). The CDR3 totals 17 residues. CDR1 is MGHDK and CDR2 is SYGVNS in the germline V gene. In nucleotides, the CDR3 is TGTGCCAGCAGCGAATCGTTGGTTAGGGGTTCCGGTGAAAAACTGTTTTTT. Translating gives CASSESLVRGSGEKLFF.

The chain combines TRBV3-1 (or the pseudogene TRBV3-2) with TRBJ1-2; D is perhaps TRBD1 (6 bases). Germline V lookup: CDR1 LGHDT, CDR2 YNNKEL (reference sequence). Trimming pared 3 bases from V and 8 bases from J, leaving 25 bases between. This CDR3 has 17 amino acids. In nucleotides, the CDR3 is TGTGCCAGCAGCCAGTCGACAGGCCTGCTATCCTTTAGGGGCTACACCTTC. Encoded protein: CASSQSTGLLSFRGYTF.

V usage is TRBV10-1 and J usage is TRBJ1-5, with D tentatively TRBD1 (6 bases). The CDR3 totals 16 residues. V was pared by 6 bases and J by 5 bases, with 20 bases between. From germline, CDR1 is WNHNN and CDR2 SYGVQD (reference sequence). The CDR3 reads CASSQGLGGQYQPQHF. Here the CDR3 DNA reads TGCGCCAGCAGCCAAGGATTGGGGGGGCAATATCAGCCCCAGCATTTT.

A few counts support this clone. This chain connects TRBV5-1 to TRBJ2-7; D may be TRBD2 (6 bases). The CDR3 runs to 17 residues. Deletions cut 4 bases from V and 2 bases from J, with 22 bases between. Germline CDR1 is SGHRS and CDR2 is YFSETQ. CDR3: CASSLGRFRESPYEQYF. The CDR3 region has the DNA TGCGCCAGCAGCCTGGGGCGCTTCCGGGAGTCCCCCTACGAGCAGTACTTC.

This clone was recorded only once. The V call is TRBV6-6, the J call TRBJ2-3; TRBD1 agrees at 11 bases. V was pared by 5 bases and J by 4 bases, with 11 bases of the junction left unmatched. The CDR3 runs 17 residues. Per the germline V gene, CDR1 is MNHNY and CDR2 is SVGAGI (reference sequence). The CDR3 protein is CASSPRWTGGRADTQYF. CDR3 nucleotides: TGTGCCAGCAGTCCCCGTTGGACAGGGGGCAGGGCAGATACGCAGTATTTT.

V usage is TRBV12-3 or TRBV12-4 and J usage is TRBJ2-7; 10 bases match TRBD1. The length of the CDR3 is 13 residues. Unmatched junction bases numbered 3, after V lost 6 bases and J lost 4 bases. CDR3 coding DNA: TGTGCCAGCAGCCCGGACAGGGGGTACGAGCAGTACTTC. Translated, it gives CASSPDRGYEQYF.

The chain recombines TRBV4-3 with TRBJ1-2, with a tentative D call TRBD1 (6 bases). Germline V gene lookup returns CDR1 LGHNA and CDR2 YSLEER. V lost 1 base, J lost 8 bases, and 23 bases lay in between. This CDR3 has 17 amino acids. The CDR3 reads CASSQGSAGDEAWGYTF. Written as DNA, the CDR3 is TGCGCCAGCAGCCAAGGGTCAGCAGGGGACGAAGCGTGGGGCTACACCTTC.